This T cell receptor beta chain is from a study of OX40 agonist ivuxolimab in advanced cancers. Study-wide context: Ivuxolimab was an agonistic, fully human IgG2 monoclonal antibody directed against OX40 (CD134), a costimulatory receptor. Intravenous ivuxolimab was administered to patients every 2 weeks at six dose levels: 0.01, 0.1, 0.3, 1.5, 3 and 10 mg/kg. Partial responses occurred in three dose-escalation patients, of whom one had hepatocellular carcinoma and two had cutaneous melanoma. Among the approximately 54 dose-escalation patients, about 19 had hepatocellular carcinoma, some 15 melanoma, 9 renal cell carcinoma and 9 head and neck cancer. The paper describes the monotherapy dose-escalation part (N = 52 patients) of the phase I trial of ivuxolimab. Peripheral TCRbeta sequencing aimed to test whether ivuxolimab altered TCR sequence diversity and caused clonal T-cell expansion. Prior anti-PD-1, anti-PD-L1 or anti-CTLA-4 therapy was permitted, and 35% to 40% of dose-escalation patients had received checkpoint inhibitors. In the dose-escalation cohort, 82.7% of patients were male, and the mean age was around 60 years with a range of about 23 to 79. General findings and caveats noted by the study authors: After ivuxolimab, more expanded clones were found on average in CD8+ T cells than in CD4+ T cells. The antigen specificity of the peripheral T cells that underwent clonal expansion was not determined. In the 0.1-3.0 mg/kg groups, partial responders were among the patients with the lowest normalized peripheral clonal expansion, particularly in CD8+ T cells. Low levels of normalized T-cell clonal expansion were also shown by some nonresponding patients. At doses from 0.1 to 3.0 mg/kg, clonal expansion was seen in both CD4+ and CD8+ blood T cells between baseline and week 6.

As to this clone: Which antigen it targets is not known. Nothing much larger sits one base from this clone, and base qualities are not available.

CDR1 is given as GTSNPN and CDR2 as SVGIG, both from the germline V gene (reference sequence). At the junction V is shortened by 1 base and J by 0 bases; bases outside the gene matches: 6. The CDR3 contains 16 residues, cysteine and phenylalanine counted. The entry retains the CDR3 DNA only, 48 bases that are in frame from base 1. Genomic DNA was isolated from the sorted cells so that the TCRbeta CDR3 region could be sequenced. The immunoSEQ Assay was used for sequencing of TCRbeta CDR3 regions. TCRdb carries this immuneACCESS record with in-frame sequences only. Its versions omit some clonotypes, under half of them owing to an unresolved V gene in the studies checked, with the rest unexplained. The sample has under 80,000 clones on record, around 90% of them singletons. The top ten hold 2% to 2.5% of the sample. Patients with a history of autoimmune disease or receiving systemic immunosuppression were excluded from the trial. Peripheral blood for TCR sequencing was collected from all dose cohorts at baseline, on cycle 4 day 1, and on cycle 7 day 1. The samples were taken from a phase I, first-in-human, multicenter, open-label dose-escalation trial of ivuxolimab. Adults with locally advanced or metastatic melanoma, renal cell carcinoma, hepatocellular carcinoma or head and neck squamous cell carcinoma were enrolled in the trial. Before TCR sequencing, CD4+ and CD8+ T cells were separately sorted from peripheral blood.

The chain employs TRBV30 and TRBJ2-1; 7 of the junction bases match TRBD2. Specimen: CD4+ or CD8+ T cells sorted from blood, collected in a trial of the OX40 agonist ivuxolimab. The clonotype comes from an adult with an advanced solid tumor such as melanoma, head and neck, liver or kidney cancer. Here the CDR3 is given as CAWSAPRTSSYNEQFF. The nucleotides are TGTGCCTGGAGTGCACCTCGGACTAGCTCCTACAATGAGCAGTTCTTC.